Here is one T cell receptor beta chain with its context. The data were obtained in a study of blood T cell repertoires in COVID-19. Study-wide background: Specimens from acute and convalescent COVID-19 originated in the United States, Italy and Spain. Sample material is recorded as cDNA or gDNA derived from T cells, B-cell-depleted T cells, or PBMCs.

Authors' data handling: The assay estimated nucleated cells by amplifying reference gene primers. Method: immunoSEQ multiplex PCR; TCRdb's copy keeps in-frame clones and lacks some. That table gives V, J and clone size, and the DNA gave D and trimming. This repertoire shows hundreds of thousands of clones, approximately 86% found once; its top ten account for 7.1%. Germline CDR1 and CDR2: SEHNR and FQNEAQ (reference sequence). V shed 0 bases, J shed 4 bases, and the junction held 3 bases outside the gene matches. There are 15 residues in the CDR3. Sequencing input: peripheral blood. The source is a woman aged 60-75 years with COVID-19, enrolled during active disease. J is TRBJ1-1 and V is TRBV7-9; TRBD1 matches at 9 bases. This chain's CDR3 is CASSLAGQGATEAFF. Here the CDR3 DNA reads TGTGCCAGCAGCTTAGCGGGACAGGGAGCCACTGAAGCTTTCTTT.